Shown below are 29 T cell receptor beta chains from a single sample sequenced in a study of OX40 agonist ivuxolimab in advanced cancers. Assay: immunoSEQ multiplex PCR; the TCRdb copy retains only in-frame clones and omits some. The table lists approximately 39,000 clones, about 88% of them singletons. This specimen was CD4+ or CD8+ T cells sorted from blood, taken in a trial of the OX40 agonist ivuxolimab. The receptors come from an adult with an advanced solid tumor such as melanoma, head and neck, liver or kidney cancer.

The chain combines TRBV28 with TRBJ2-3; 7 nucleotides agree with TRBD2. After removal of 5 bases from V and 8 bases from J, the junction contained 19 bases not matched to a gene. Germline V gene data show CDR1 as MDHEN and CDR2 as SYDVKM. The length of the CDR3 is 17 residues. The CDR3 reads CASSRQLAPARLLTQYF. In DNA, the CDR3 is TGTGCCAGCAGTCGGCAACTAGCGCCGGCTCGTTTGCTTACGCAGTATTTT. The full variable domain, rest sourced from reference TRBV28 and TRBJ2-3, is DVKVTQSSRYLVKRTGEKVFLECVQDMDHENMFWYRQDPGLGLRLIYFSYDVKMKEKGDIPEGYSVSREKKERFSLILESASTNQTSMYLCASSRQLAPARLLTQYFGPGTRLTVL.

The chain has TRBV11-2 and TRBJ1-6, with D perhaps matching TRBD1 (5 bases). CDR3 length: 15 amino acids. CDR1 and CDR2 from the germline V gene are SGHAT and FQNNGV. V was clipped by 3 bases and J by 9 bases, with 15 bases between them. Here the CDR3 DNA reads TGTGCCAGCAGCTTCAACCCAACCGGGGGTTCACCCCTCCACTTT. Encoded protein: CASSFNPTGGSPLHF.

This clone was counted between two and nine times. This same CDR3 is encoded by further DNA sequences in the sample. J is TRBJ1-1 and V is TRBV20-1; no reliable D call. The V end lost 1 base, the J end lost 1 base, and 1 base lay between the germline ends. The CDR3 contains 11 residues. The V gene's germline CDR1 is DFQATT and CDR2 SNEGSKA (reference sequence). CDR3 sequence: CSARGNTEAFF. Written as DNA, the CDR3 is TGCAGTGCTAGAGGGAACACTGAAGCTTTCTTT.

This rearrangement joins TRBV29-1 to TRBJ2-1; 8 bases are shared with TRBD2. Per the germline V gene, CDR1 is SQVTM and CDR2 is ANQGSEA. The CDR3 is 14 residues long. Trimming removed 2 bases from V and 4 bases from J; junction bases left unmatched: 4. DNA for the CDR3: TGCAGCGTTGAAACTAGCGGACGATACAATGAGCAGTTCTTC. This translates into CSVETSGRYNEQFF.

This clone came up a few times. CDR3 in amino acids: CASSQGVGTEAFF. The CDR3 DNA is TGTGCCAGCAGCCAAGGAGTCGGCACTGAAGCTTTCTTT. This rearrangement joins TRBV4-2 to TRBJ1-1; D uncertain. Germline V gene sequence: CDR1 LGHNA, CDR2 YNFKEQ. The CDR3 loop spans 13 amino acids. Trimming took off 1 base at V and 4 bases at J, with 7 bases between the two ends.

This chain joins TRBV28 and TRBJ2-7; D is possibly TRBD1 (6 bases). CDR1 and CDR2 from the germline V gene are MDHEN and SYDVKM. V was cut by 6 bases and J by 12 bases, with 18 bases left in between. This CDR3 is 12 amino acids long. The CDR3, as DNA: TGTGCCAGCAGGCGAGGGCCAGGGGAATCGTACTTC. It is translated as CASRRGPGESYF.

The V gene is TRBV7-9, the J gene TRBJ2-7, with TRBD1 identical over 10 bases. The J segment lost 2 bases and the V segment lost 0 bases, leaving 4 bases of the junction unmatched. This CDR3 is built from 16 residues. The germline gives CDR1 SEHNR, CDR2 FQNEAQ (reference sequence). The CDR3 loop is CASSLARGQGPYEQYF. CDR3 coding DNA: TGTGCCAGCAGCTTAGCCCGGGGACAGGGGCCCTACGAGCAGTACTTC.

This chain joins TRBV5-1 and TRBJ2-5, with D possibly being TRBD1 or TRBD2 (6 bases each). V lost 0 bases to trimming and J lost 4 bases, with 13 bases between them. Germline V gene data show CDR1 as SGHRS and CDR2 as YFSETQ. This CDR3 region has 15 residues. For the CDR3, the DNA is TGCGCCAGCAGCTTGGGGGGGGCCGGGGGAGAGACCCAGTACTTC. Translating gives CASSLGGAGGETQYF.

The J gene is TRBJ2-5, the V gene TRBV28; no firm D call. The DNA end lines up better with TRBJ2-7; the J call may be wrong. The CDR3 length is 11 residues. CDR1 is MDHEN and CDR2 is SYDVKM in the germline V gene. This chain's CDR3 is CASQTLGEQYF. For the CDR3, the DNA is TGTGCCAGCCAAACCCTGGGCGAGCAGTACTTC.

This clone was seen more than once but under ten times. The rearrangement uses TRBV18 and TRBJ1-1; maybe TRBD1 (5 bases). This CDR3 spans 15 amino acids. V was shortened by 3 bases and J by 2 bases, with 13 bases between the two germline ends. Germline lookup yields CDR1 KGHSH and CDR2 LQKENI. The CDR3 DNA reads TGTGCCAGCTCACCGGCCCAGGGAAGAAACACTGAAGCTTTCTTT. Protein product: CASSPAQGRNTEAFF.

In its sample, this clone was seen a few times. This chain links TRBV30 with TRBJ1-2, with TRBD1 as a possible D gene (5 bases). Germline V CDR1 and CDR2: GTSNPN, SVGIG (reference sequence). The CDR3 loop spans 13 amino acids. Trimming removed 2 bases at V and 4 bases at J, with 11 bases between. The CDR3 loop is CAWSKGDFYGYTF. Here the CDR3 DNA reads TGTGCCTGGAGTAAAGGGGACTTCTATGGCTACACCTTC.

The V and J genes are TRBV6-1 and TRBJ1-3; no clear D. CDR1 is MNHNS, CDR2 SASEGT, per germline. The CDR3 length is 14 residues. V was cut by 0 bases and J by 5 bases, with 8 bases left in between. The CDR3 region is CASSEAESRNTIYF. The CDR3 nucleotides are TGTGCCAGCAGTGAAGCGGAGTCTAGAAACACCATATATTTT.

This sequence joins TRBV7-2 and TRBJ2-3, with 10 nucleotides matching TRBD2. There are 14 residues in the CDR3. The V gene's germline CDR1 is SGHTA and CDR2 FQGNSA. After removal of 5 bases from V and 4 bases from J, the junction contained 3 bases not matched to a gene. CDR3 loop: CASSPGLAADTQYF. CDR3 nucleotides: TGTGCCAGCAGCCCAGGACTAGCGGCAGATACGCAGTATTTT.

V and J are TRBV15 and TRBJ1-1; TRBD1 agrees at 10 bases. V lost 3 bases, J lost 0 bases, and 1 base stayed unmatched. Per germline, CDR1 LNHNV and CDR2 YYDKDF (reference sequence). There are 15 residues in the CDR3. CDR3 amino acids: CATSRDRGMNTEAFF. The CDR3 DNA sequence: TGTGCCACCAGCAGGGACAGGGGGATGAACACTGAAGCTTTCTTT. The entire variable domain, with the rest obtained from reference TRBV15 and TRBJ1-1, is as follows: DAMVIQNPRYQVTQFGKPVTLSCSQTLNHNVMYWYQQKSSQAPKLLFHYYDKDFNNEADTPDNFQSRRPNTSFCFLDIRSPGLGDTAMYLCATSRDRGMNTEAFFGQGTRLTVV.

The chain joins TRBV27 to TRBJ2-5; the D is unclear. CDR3 length equals 16 residues. Per germline, CDR1 MNHEY and CDR2 SMNVEV (reference sequence). Trimming removed 0 bases at V and 4 bases at J, with 15 bases between. The CDR3 DNA is TGTGCCAGCAGTTTATCCCCAGCAGGACGGTTAGAGACCCAGTACTTC. Protein product: CASSLSPAGRLETQYF.

The chain carries TRBV5-1 and TRBJ1-2; D perhaps matches TRBD1 (6 bases). This CDR3 is 15 amino acids long. V was trimmed by 2 bases and J by 1 base, leaving 12 bases between them. Germline V CDR1 and CDR2: SGHRS, YFSETQ. The CDR3 DNA sequence: TGCGCCAGCAGCTTAGGAGGGGGAGATAACTATGGCTACACCTTC. It translates to CASSLGGGDNYGYTF. Full variable domain (missing parts from reference TRBV5-1 and TRBJ1-2): KAGVTQTPRYLIKTRGQQVTLSCSPISGHRSVSWYQQTPGQGLQFLFEYFSETQRNKGNFPGRFSGRQFSNSRSEMNVSTLELGDSALYLCASSLGGGDNYGYTFGSGTRLTVV.

The V and J genes are TRBV20-1 and TRBJ2-5; D might be TRBD1 or TRBD2, each matching 5 bases. The CDR3 extends over 10 amino acids. Trimming pared 6 bases from V and 12 bases from J, leaving 14 bases between. The V gene's germline CDR1 is DFQATT and CDR2 SNEGSKA (reference sequence). As DNA, the CDR3 is TGCAGTGCGGTGGACTGGGGCGAGTACTTC. Translating it yields CSAVDWGEYF.

In this sample, this clone turned up once. The gene calls are TRBV11-2 and TRBJ2-2; D not certain. This CDR3 has 15 amino acids. V lost 4 bases to trimming and J lost 6 bases, with 15 bases between them. Looked up from germline, CDR1 is SGHAT and CDR2 is FQNNGV. CDR3 bases: TGTGCCAGCAGCTACCTTGCGAGTGAGGCCGGGGAGCTGTTTTTT. It specifies CASSYLASEAGELFF.

The chain uses TRBV5-1 and TRBJ1-6; D is unclear. The ends were cut back, 4 bases at V and 0 bases at J, with 11 bases in the middle. The CDR3 is 16 residues long. Germline CDR1 SGHRS, CDR2 YFSETQ. The DNA of the CDR3 is TGCGCCAGCAGCCCTATCGGGTACTCCTATAATTCACCCCTCCACTTT. Its translation: CASSPIGYSYNSPLHF.

V usage is TRBV6-5 and J usage is TRBJ2-5; tentative D call: TRBD2 (5 bases). This CDR3 region has 13 residues. The germline V gene encodes CDR1 MNHEY and CDR2 SVGAGI. V shed 6 bases and J shed 2 bases, with 10 bases lying between them. The CDR3 protein is CASSYGVQETQYF. The CDR3, as DNA: TGTGCCAGCAGCTACGGGGTTCAAGAGACCCAGTACTTC.

This clone was observed a handful of times. The V and J genes are TRBV5-1 and TRBJ1-5, with D unresolved. Deletions cut 0 bases from V and 9 bases from J, with 7 bases between. The CDR3 runs to 12 residues. Germline V lookup: CDR1 SGHRS, CDR2 YFSETQ. The chain's CDR3 is CASSLDGAPQHF. The CDR3 nucleotides read TGCGCCAGCAGCTTGGACGGTGCGCCCCAGCATTTT.

The J gene is TRBJ2-7, the V gene TRBV27; TRBD1 or TRBD2 may be the D gene (5 bases each). The CDR3 spans 18 residues. V lost 0 bases and J 4 bases, leaving 22 bases between the germline ends. Germline loops: CDR1 MNHEY, CDR2 SMNVEV (reference sequence). This CDR3 is CASSLSGVGAKRVYEQYF. CDR3 nucleotides: TGTGCCAGCAGTTTATCGGGGGTCGGAGCCAAGAGGGTGTACGAGCAGTACTTC.

The rearrangement links TRBV19 to TRBJ1-5; D might be TRBD1 (5 bases). The length of the CDR3 is 15 residues. V was clipped by 9 bases and J by 7 bases, with 22 bases between them. The germline CDR1 and CDR2 sequences are LNHDA and SQIVND (reference sequence). The CDR3 here is CASKYARGTPQPQHF. In DNA form, the CDR3 reads TGTGCCAGCAAGTATGCTCGAGGGACCCCGCAGCCCCAGCATTTT.

This chain connects TRBV5-1 to TRBJ2-3, with 7 bases lining up with TRBD2. The CDR3 runs to 15 residues. Germline loops: CDR1 SGHRS, CDR2 YFSETQ. Trimming cost V 4 bases and J 0 bases; bases outside gene matches: 5. The CDR3 sequence is CASSDLAESTDTQYF. Written as DNA, the CDR3 is TGCGCCAGCAGCGACCTAGCGGAGAGCACAGATACGCAGTATTTT.

The chain couples TRBV7-2 to TRBJ2-2; D is unclear. The CDR3 length is 15 residues. The V gene lost 1 base and the J gene lost 4 bases, with 10 bases spanning the gap. Germline V gene lookup returns CDR1 SGHTA and CDR2 FQGNSA. The CDR3 region is CASSLGDISTGELFF. The CDR3 DNA reads TGTGCCAGCAGCTTAGGGGATATCTCCACCGGGGAGCTGTTTTTT. Complete variable domain (other parts from reference TRBV7-2 and TRBJ2-2): GAGVSQSPSNKVTEKGKDVELRCDPISGHTALYWYRQSLGQGLEFLIYFQGNSAPDKSGLPSDRFSAERTGGSVSTLTIQRTQQEDSAVYLCASSLGDISTGELFFGEGSRLTVL.

The rearrangement links TRBV7-2 to TRBJ1-1; tentative D call: TRBD1 (6 bases). V was cut by 4 bases and J by 3 bases, with 9 bases left in between. The CDR3 loop spans 13 amino acids. Germline V gene sequence: CDR1 SGHTA, CDR2 FQGNSA. The CDR3 DNA follows: TGTGCCAGCAGCTGGCAGGGGTACACTGAAGCTTTCTTT. Its translation is CASSWQGYTEAFF.

The chain employs TRBV6-6 and TRBJ2-7, with D perhaps TRBD1 (6 bases). There are 15 residues in the CDR3. Germline V gene lookup returns CDR1 MNHNY and CDR2 SVGAGI (reference sequence). Trimming took 6 bases from V and 2 from J, leaving 17 bases between them. The CDR3 loop is CASRKPGALAYEQYF. The CDR3 DNA sequence: TGTGCCAGCAGAAAGCCAGGGGCCTTAGCCTACGAGCAGTACTTC.

This chain uses TRBV29-1 with TRBJ1-4; D is uncertain. V lost 7 bases to trimming and J lost 5 bases, with 8 bases between them. The CDR3 totals 11 residues. In germline, CDR1 is SQVTM, CDR2 ANQGSEA. Here the CDR3 reads CSASKNEKLFF. The CDR3 DNA is TGCAGCGCGAGTAAAAATGAAAAACTGTTTTTT. Supplemented by reference TRBV29-1 and TRBJ1-4, the full variable domain reads SAVISQKPSRDICQRGTSLTIQCQVDSQVTMMFWYRQQPGQSLTLIATANQGSEATYESGFVIDKFPISRPNLTFSTLTVSNMSPEDSSIYLCSASKNEKLFFGSGTQLSVL.

V is TRBV7-9 and J is TRBJ1-5; possibly TRBD1 for D (6 bases). The V and J ends lost 5 bases and 4 bases respectively, with 12 bases between them. Germline V lookup: CDR1 SEHNR, CDR2 FQNEAQ (reference sequence). CDR3 length equals 14 residues. DNA of the CDR3: TGTGCCAGCAGCAGGACAGCTGCTAATCAGCCCCAGCATTTT. It specifies CASSRTAANQPQHF.